This T cell receptor (beta chain) was recovered during a study of blood T cell repertoires in COVID-19. Per germline, CDR1 KGHDR and CDR2 SFDVKD. V lost 7 bases and J lost 2, with 17 bases in between. The CDR3 length is 16 residues. Method: immunoSEQ multiplex PCR; TCRdb's copy keeps in-frame clones and lacks some. Found here are some 130,000 clones, roughly 83% of them singletons; the top ten hold about 5.5%. The TCR originated in a man aged 35 to 55 with acute COVID-19. The chain recombines TRBV24-1 with TRBJ2-1; D unresolved. Sequenced sample: PBMCs or T cells enriched from blood (not recorded which). In DNA form, the CDR3 reads TGTGCCACCAGCCGCGAGGATCCTTTGCCCTACAATGAGCAGTTCTTC. It yields the protein CATSREDPLPYNEQFF.